This T cell receptor (beta chain) was sequenced in a study of breast tumors, draining lymph nodes, adjacent tissues. General study results and limits: Compared with lymph nodes, tumors were less diverse; compared with nontumor tissue, more. Tumor T cell lymph node origin was a supported hypothesis, not proven. Tumor and nontumor repertoires were significantly more similar in luminal-like than in basal-like breast cancer. Findings are consistent with lymph node origin and intratumoral expansion of most tumor T cells.

Breast cancer patients provided tissue from their axillary draining lymph nodes. The CDR3 sequence is 15 residues long. Germline trimming cut 8 bases from V and 1 base from J; bases unmatched to any gene: 8. The V gene's germline CDR1 is SNHLY and CDR2 FYNNEI. TCRdb reprocessed the multiplex PCR reads with MiXCR, giving one entry per CDR3 protein. The profile shows 200,000 or so distinct CDR3 sequences, roughly 31% of them singletons. This clonotype appeared many times. Its target is unknown. The receptor was isolated from a female donor with breast cancer. Some clones in this sample may be carry-over from other donors' samples. Sequences were obtained from axillary lymph node tissue. The chain recombines TRBV2 with TRBJ2-3; 8 bases fit TRBD2. In DNA form, the CDR3 reads TGTGCCAGCCGATCACCGGGACTAGGCACAGATACGCAGTATTTT. Its translation: CASRSPGLGTDTQYF.